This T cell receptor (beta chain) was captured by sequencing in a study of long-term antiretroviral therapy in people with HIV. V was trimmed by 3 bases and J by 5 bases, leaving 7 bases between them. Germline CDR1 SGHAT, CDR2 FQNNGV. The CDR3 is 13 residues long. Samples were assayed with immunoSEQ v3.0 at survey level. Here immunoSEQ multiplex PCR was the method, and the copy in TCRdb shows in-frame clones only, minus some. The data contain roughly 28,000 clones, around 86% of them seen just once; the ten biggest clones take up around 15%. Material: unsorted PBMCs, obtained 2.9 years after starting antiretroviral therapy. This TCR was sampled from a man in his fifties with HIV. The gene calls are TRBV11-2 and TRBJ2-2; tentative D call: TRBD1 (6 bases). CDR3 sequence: CASSFRGTGELFF. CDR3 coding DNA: TGTGCCAGCAGCTTTAGGGGGACCGGGGAGCTGTTTTTT.